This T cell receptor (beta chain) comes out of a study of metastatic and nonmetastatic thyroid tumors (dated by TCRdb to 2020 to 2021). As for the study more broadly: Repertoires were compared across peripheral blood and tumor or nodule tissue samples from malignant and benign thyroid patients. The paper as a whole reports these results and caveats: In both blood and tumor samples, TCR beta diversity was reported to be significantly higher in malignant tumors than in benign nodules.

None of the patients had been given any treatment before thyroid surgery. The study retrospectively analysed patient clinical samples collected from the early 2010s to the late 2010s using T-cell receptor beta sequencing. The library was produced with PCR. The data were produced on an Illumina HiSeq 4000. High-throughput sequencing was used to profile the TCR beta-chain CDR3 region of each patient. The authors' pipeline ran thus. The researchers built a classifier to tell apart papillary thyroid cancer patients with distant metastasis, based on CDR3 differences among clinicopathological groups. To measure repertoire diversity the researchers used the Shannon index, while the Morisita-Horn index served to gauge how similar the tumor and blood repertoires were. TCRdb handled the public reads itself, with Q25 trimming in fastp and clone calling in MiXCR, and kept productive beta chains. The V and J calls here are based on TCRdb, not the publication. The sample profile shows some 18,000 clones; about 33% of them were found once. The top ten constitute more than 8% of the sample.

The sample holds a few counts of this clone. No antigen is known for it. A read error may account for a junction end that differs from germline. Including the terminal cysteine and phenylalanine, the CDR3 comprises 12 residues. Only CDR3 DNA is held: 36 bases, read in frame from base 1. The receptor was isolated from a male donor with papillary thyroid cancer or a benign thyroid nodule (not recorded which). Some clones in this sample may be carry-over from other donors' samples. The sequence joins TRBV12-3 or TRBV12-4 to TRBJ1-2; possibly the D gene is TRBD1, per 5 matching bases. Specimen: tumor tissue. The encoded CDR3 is CASSQRRGGYTF. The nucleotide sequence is TGTGCCAGCAGCCAGAGGAGGGGCGGCTACACATTC.